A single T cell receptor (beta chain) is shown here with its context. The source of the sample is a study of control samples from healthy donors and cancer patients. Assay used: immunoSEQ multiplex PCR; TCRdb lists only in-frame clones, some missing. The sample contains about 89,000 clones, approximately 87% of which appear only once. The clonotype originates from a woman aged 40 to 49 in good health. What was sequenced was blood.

CDR3 sequence: CASSSLRGQDTQYF. CDR3 nucleotides: TGTGCCAGCAGTTCCCTTAGGGGGCAAGATACGCAGTATTTT. V gene TRBV27 combines with J gene TRBJ2-3; 7 bases fit TRBD1. The CDR3 is 14 amino acids. CDR1 and CDR2 from the germline V gene are MNHEY and SMNVEV (reference sequence). The V segment lost 4 bases and the J segment 5 bases; nucleotides outside the gene matches: 6.